This T cell receptor beta chain comes out of a study of shared clonotypes between healthy human individuals. TCRdb's copy holds only in-frame clones and misses some; the assay was immunoSEQ multiplex PCR. Among hundreds of thousands of clones, about 80% were seen once, and the ten largest hold 1.5% to 2%. Sequencing used memory CD4+ T cells sorted from blood. Subset in this sample: CD45RA-negative fraction. The clonotype was recovered from a woman aged 25-40 years in good health.

The CDR3 nucleotides read TGTGCCAGCAGCCAACTAGTACCACAAGAGACCCAGTACTTC. The encoded protein is CASSQLVPQETQYF. This chain joins TRBV7-8 and TRBJ2-5; the D gene is possibly TRBD2 (5 bases). The CDR3 has 14 residues. Trimming pared 5 bases from V and 2 bases from J, leaving 12 bases between. CDR1 is SGHVS, CDR2 FQNEAQ, per germline.